Here is one T cell receptor (beta chain) with its context. The sample is drawn from a study of blood T cell repertoires in COVID-19. Study-wide context: The United States, Italy and Spain supplied acute and convalescent COVID-19 samples.

Germline V gene data show CDR1 as SGHTA and CDR2 as FQGNSA. The CDR3 totals 16 residues. The V gene end was trimmed by 5 bases and the J gene end by 2 bases; junction bases not matched to a gene: 11. Authors' analysis steps: Quantification of nucleated cells was approximated via reference gene primer amplification. TCRdb's table, derived via immunoSEQ multiplex PCR, lists solely in-frame clones and lacks some. The DNA was the basis for D and trimming; V, J and clone size are from that table. The data hold about 280,000 clones, with roughly 90% observed a single time. Clinical history reported by participants formed the basis on which cohorts were assigned. Cohort 3 recovered donors had two negative PCRs, clearance, or symptom resolution.

Source material: PBMCs or T cells enriched from blood (not recorded which). V usage is TRBV7-2 and J usage is TRBJ2-5, with TRBD1 matching over 7 bases. The TCR originated in a woman in her thirties who had recovered from COVID-19. The chain's CDR3 is CASSLQRSRGQETQYF. The DNA of the CDR3 is TGTGCCAGCAGCCTCCAGCGGTCCAGGGGGCAAGAGACCCAGTACTTC.